These T cell receptor beta chains were read from a single sample in a study of shared clonotypes between healthy human individuals. The assay was immunoSEQ multiplex PCR, and TCRdb's table has in-frame clones only and misses some. The table has around 2.1 million clones, roughly 91% seen once. The sample was naive CD8+ T cells from PBMCs. These receptors were obtained from a man aged 18 to 30 in good health. Some clones in this sample may be carry-over from other donors' samples. CDR3s include the opening cysteine and the closing phenylalanine or tryptophan. Each record gives: CDR3 protein, CDR3 DNA, D gene, V gene, CDR3 length, J gene, clone size. D genes are given only for firm matches. Clone size appears in some rows only: once, few, many, or a class for an expanded clone.

CDR3 protein: CASSFLGTLLTGELFF
CDR3 DNA: TGTGCCAGCAGTTTCCTCGGGACCCTACTCACCGGGGAGCTGTTTTTT
D gene: .
V gene: TRBV27
CDR3 length: 16
J gene: TRBJ2-2
clone size: once

CDR3 protein: CARTGDTGELFF
CDR3 DNA: TGTGCCAGGACAGGGGACACCGGGGAGCTGTTTTTT
D gene: TRBD1
V gene: TRBV2
CDR3 length: 12
J gene: TRBJ2-2
clone size: .

CDR3 protein: CASSQWRASSYEQYF
CDR3 DNA: TGTGCCAGCAGCCAGTGGAGGGCCAGCTCCTACGAGCAGTACTTC
D gene: .
V gene: TRBV14
CDR3 length: 15
J gene: TRBJ2-7
clone size: .

CDR3 protein: CASRSVNPNQPQHF
CDR3 DNA: TGTGCCAGCCGAAGCGTAAACCCCAATCAGCCCCAGCATTTT
D gene: .
V gene: TRBV27
CDR3 length: 14
J gene: TRBJ1-5
clone size: once

CDR3 protein: CASSLGAVGLATYEQYF
CDR3 DNA: TGTGCCAGCAGCTTAGGGGCCGTGGGACTAGCTACCTACGAGCAGTACTTC
D gene: TRBD2
V gene: TRBV11-2
CDR3 length: 17
J gene: TRBJ2-7
clone size: .

CDR3 protein: CASSPGLAGQETQYF
CDR3 DNA: TGTGCCAGCAGTCCCGGACTAGCGGGACAAGAGACCCAGTACTTC
D gene: TRBD2
V gene: TRBV2
CDR3 length: 15
J gene: TRBJ2-5
clone size: .

CDR3 protein: CASRGEGHEQYF
CDR3 DNA: TGTGCCAGCAGGGGAGAGGGCCACGAGCAGTACTTC
D gene: .
V gene: TRBV2
CDR3 length: 12
J gene: TRBJ2-7
clone size: .

CDR3 protein: CASSIGSSTEAFF
CDR3 DNA: TGTGCCAGTAGTATAGGCTCTAGCACTGAAGCTTTCTTT
D gene: .
V gene: TRBV19
CDR3 length: 13
J gene: TRBJ1-1
clone size: .

CDR3 protein: CARGAATYNEQFF
CDR3 DNA: TGTGCCCGCGGGGCGGCCACCTACAATGAGCAGTTCTTC
D gene: .
V gene: TRBV2
CDR3 length: 13
J gene: TRBJ2-1
clone size: .

CDR3 protein: CASSPVIAGGTDTQYF
CDR3 DNA: TGCGCCAGCAGCCCCGTAATAGCGGGAGGTACAGATACGCAGTATTTT
D gene: TRBD2
V gene: TRBV4-1
CDR3 length: 16
J gene: TRBJ2-3
clone size: .

CDR3 protein: CAWNPAGYEQYF
CDR3 DNA: TGTGCCTGGAACCCTGCCGGCTACGAGCAGTACTTC
D gene: .
V gene: TRBV30
CDR3 length: 12
J gene: TRBJ2-7
clone size: .

CDR3 protein: CASGGDGYTF
CDR3 DNA: TGTGCCAGCGGGGGGGATGGCTACACCTTC
D gene: .
V gene: TRBV25-1
CDR3 length: 10
J gene: TRBJ1-2
clone size: once

CDR3 protein: CASSEGVPSCPEAFF
CDR3 DNA: TGTGCCAGCAGTGAGGGGGTCCCCTCCTGCCCTGAAGCTTTCTTT
D gene: .
V gene: TRBV6-1
CDR3 length: 15
J gene: TRBJ1-1
clone size: .

CDR3 protein: CASSSRLADSYEQYF
CDR3 DNA: TGTGCCAGCAGCTCCCGACTAGCGGATTCCTACGAGCAGTACTTC
D gene: TRBD2
V gene: TRBV7-2
CDR3 length: 15
J gene: TRBJ2-7
clone size: .

CDR3 protein: CASSVAPAGVNEKLFF
CDR3 DNA: TGTGCCAGCAGCGTAGCCCCGGCAGGCGTTAATGAAAAACTGTTTTTT
D gene: .
V gene: TRBV9
CDR3 length: 16
J gene: TRBJ1-4
clone size: .

CDR3 protein: CASSLGHRYEQYF
CDR3 DNA: TGCGCCAGCAGCTTGGGACACCGCTACGAGCAGTACTTC
D gene: .
V gene: TRBV5-1
CDR3 length: 13
J gene: TRBJ2-7
clone size: .

CDR3 protein: CASSLALGEQYF
CDR3 DNA: TGCGCCAGCAGCTTGGCCTTGGGCGAGCAGTACTTC
D gene: .
V gene: TRBV5-1
CDR3 length: 12
J gene: TRBJ2-7
clone size: once

CDR3 protein: CATKQWLELPETQYF
CDR3 DNA: TGTGCCACAAAGCAGTGGCTAGAATTGCCGGAGACCCAGTACTTC
D gene: .
V gene: TRBV7-6
CDR3 length: 15
J gene: TRBJ2-5
clone size: .

CDR3 protein: CASSSRTTPTGGGEQFF
CDR3 DNA: TGTGCCAGCAGCTCCCGCACGACGCCTACAGGGGGCGGCGAGCAGTTCTTC
D gene: TRBD1
V gene: TRBV13
CDR3 length: 17
J gene: TRBJ2-1
clone size: .

CDR3 protein: CATSRVAWDRGYEQYF
CDR3 DNA: TGTGCCACCAGCAGAGTGGCTTGGGACAGGGGGTACGAGCAGTACTTC
D gene: TRBD1
V gene: TRBV15
CDR3 length: 16
J gene: TRBJ2-7
clone size: .

CDR3 protein: CASSARQGSYEQYF
CDR3 DNA: TGTGCCAGCAGCGCCAGACAGGGTTCCTACGAGCAGTACTTC
D gene: TRBD1
V gene: TRBV7-2
CDR3 length: 14
J gene: TRBJ2-7
clone size: .

CDR3 protein: CASSEVGREATEAFF
CDR3 DNA: TGTGCCAGCAGTGAAGTCGGCAGGGAGGCCACTGAAGCTTTCTTT
D gene: .
V gene: TRBV6-1
CDR3 length: 15
J gene: TRBJ1-1
clone size: .

CDR3 protein: CASRVGWQRAGNTIYF
CDR3 DNA: TGTGCCAGCAGGGTGGGGTGGCAGCGGGCCGGAAACACCATATATTTT
D gene: .
V gene: TRBV2
CDR3 length: 16
J gene: TRBJ1-3
clone size: .

CDR3 protein: CASSDRGARQPQHF
CDR3 DNA: TGTGCCAGCAGTGATCGGGGGGCAAGACAGCCCCAGCATTTT
D gene: .
V gene: TRBV25-1
CDR3 length: 14
J gene: TRBJ1-5
clone size: .

CDR3 protein: CASSLREGPNEKLFF
CDR3 DNA: TGTGCCAGCAGTTTACGGGAAGGCCCTAATGAAAAACTGTTTTTT
D gene: .
V gene: TRBV28
CDR3 length: 15
J gene: TRBJ1-4
clone size: .

CDR3 protein: CASSYSSRSYEQYF
CDR3 DNA: TGTGCCAGCAGTTACTCGTCTAGATCCTACGAGCAGTACTTC
D gene: .
V gene: TRBV6-5
CDR3 length: 14
J gene: TRBJ2-7
clone size: .

CDR3 protein: CASSPGGRGNEQFF
CDR3 DNA: TGTGCCAGCAGCCCCGGGGGCAGGGGGAATGAGCAGTTCTTC
D gene: .
V gene: TRBV11-3
CDR3 length: 14
J gene: TRBJ2-1
clone size: .

CDR3 protein: CASSSDPRRESSYEQYF
CDR3 DNA: TGTGCCAGCAGCTCAGATCCCCGGAGGGAGAGCTCCTACGAGCAGTACTTC
D gene: .
V gene: TRBV5-5
CDR3 length: 17
J gene: TRBJ2-7
clone size: .

CDR3 protein: CATSRAGTGELFF
CDR3 DNA: TGTGCCACCAGCAGGGCAGGGACCGGGGAGCTGTTTTTT
D gene: .
V gene: TRBV15
CDR3 length: 13
J gene: TRBJ2-2
clone size: once

CDR3 protein: CASQTDSNQPQHF
CDR3 DNA: TGTGCCAGCCAAACGGATAGCAATCAGCCCCAGCATTTT
D gene: .
V gene: TRBV28
CDR3 length: 13
J gene: TRBJ1-5
clone size: .

CDR3 protein: CASSLAYTGTGRESGYNEQFF
CDR3 DNA: TGTGCCAGCAGCTTAGCCTATACCGGGACAGGGAGAGAGTCCGGCTACAATGAGCAGTTCTTC
D gene: TRBD1
V gene: TRBV7-8
CDR3 length: 21
J gene: TRBJ2-1
clone size: .

CDR3 protein: CASSQDFPSGNYNEQFF
CDR3 DNA: TGCGCCAGCAGCCAAGATTTTCCTAGCGGGAACTACAATGAGCAGTTCTTC
D gene: TRBD2
V gene: TRBV4-3
CDR3 length: 17
J gene: TRBJ2-1
clone size: .

CDR3 protein: CASSNRVSDEQYF
CDR3 DNA: TGTGCCAGTAGTAACAGGGTCTCCGACGAGCAGTACTTC
D gene: .
V gene: TRBV19
CDR3 length: 13
J gene: TRBJ2-7
clone size: .

CDR3 protein: CASSEETGGSRDNEQFF
CDR3 DNA: TGTGCCAGCAGCGAAGAGACTGGGGGGAGTCGGGACAATGAGCAGTTCTTC
D gene: .
V gene: TRBV9
CDR3 length: 17
J gene: TRBJ2-1
clone size: .

CDR3 protein: CASSEGGTGVNGYTF
CDR3 DNA: TGTGCCAGCAGTGAAGGAGGGACAGGGGTCAATGGCTACACCTTC
D gene: TRBD1
V gene: TRBV2
CDR3 length: 15
J gene: TRBJ1-2
clone size: .

CDR3 protein: CASSSREAYEQYF
CDR3 DNA: TGTGCCAGCAGTTCCCGGGAAGCCTACGAGCAGTACTTC
D gene: .
V gene: TRBV7-8
CDR3 length: 13
J gene: TRBJ2-7
clone size: .

CDR3 protein: CASSLGPGPNTEAFF
CDR3 DNA: TGTGCCAGCAGCTTAGGTCCCGGGCCGAACACTGAAGCTTTCTTT
D gene: .
V gene: TRBV7-8
CDR3 length: 15
J gene: TRBJ1-1
clone size: .

CDR3 protein: CASSTPGLAGGTQYF
CDR3 DNA: TGTGCCAGCAGCACCCCGGGACTAGCGGGGGGTACGCAGTATTTT
D gene: TRBD2
V gene: TRBV9
CDR3 length: 15
J gene: TRBJ2-3
clone size: .

CDR3 protein: CSVNRGSPEAFF
CDR3 DNA: TGCAGCGTTAACAGGGGTTCGCCTGAAGCTTTCTTT
D gene: TRBD1
V gene: TRBV29-1
CDR3 length: 12
J gene: TRBJ1-1
clone size: .

CDR3 protein: CASSQDFWTNTNEKLFF
CDR3 DNA: TGTGCCAGTAGTCAAGATTTTTGGACAAACACTAATGAAAAACTGTTTTTT
D gene: .
V gene: TRBV19
CDR3 length: 17
J gene: TRBJ1-4
clone size: .

CDR3 protein: CASTSGTVAGELFF
CDR3 DNA: TGTGCCAGCACGAGCGGGACGGTGGCCGGGGAGCTGTTTTTT
D gene: TRBD2
V gene: TRBV27
CDR3 length: 14
J gene: TRBJ2-2
clone size: .

CDR3 protein: CASNKMTGRSGADTQYF
CDR3 DNA: TGTGCCAGCAACAAAATGACAGGGAGAAGCGGAGCGGATACGCAGTATTTT
D gene: TRBD1
V gene: TRBV27
CDR3 length: 17
J gene: TRBJ2-3
clone size: .

CDR3 protein: CASSPTGTSSYEQYF
CDR3 DNA: TGCGCCAGCAGCCCCACCGGGACTAGCTCCTACGAGCAGTACTTC
D gene: TRBD2
V gene: TRBV4-1
CDR3 length: 15
J gene: TRBJ2-7
clone size: .

CDR3 protein: CASSPWIRSSYNEQFF
CDR3 DNA: TGCGCCAGCTCGCCATGGATCCGAAGCTCCTACAATGAGCAGTTCTTC
D gene: .
V gene: TRBV5-1
CDR3 length: 16
J gene: TRBJ2-1
clone size: .

CDR3 protein: CATSSGQGSDTQYF
CDR3 DNA: TGTGCCACCAGCAGCGGACAGGGATCAGATACGCAGTATTTT
D gene: TRBD1
V gene: TRBV15
CDR3 length: 14
J gene: TRBJ2-3
clone size: .

CDR3 protein: CASSEEGQGLIGSYNEQFF
CDR3 DNA: TGTGCCAGCAGCGAAGAGGGACAGGGGTTAATTGGCTCCTACAATGAGCAGTTCTTC
D gene: TRBD1
V gene: TRBV9
CDR3 length: 19
J gene: TRBJ2-1
clone size: once

CDR3 protein: CASTDTGGIRGQETQYF
CDR3 DNA: TGTGCTAGTACGGATACAGGGGGAATAAGGGGGCAAGAGACCCAGTACTTC
D gene: TRBD1
V gene: TRBV12-5
CDR3 length: 17
J gene: TRBJ2-5
clone size: .

CDR3 protein: CASSEILDLHTYQETQYF
CDR3 DNA: TGTGCCAGCAGTGAAATTCTCGACCTCCATACGTACCAAGAGACCCAGTACTTC
D gene: .
V gene: TRBV2
CDR3 length: 18
J gene: TRBJ2-5
clone size: .

CDR3 protein: CASSPSGSSYNEQFF
CDR3 DNA: TGCGCCAGCAGCCCAAGCGGGAGCTCCTACAATGAGCAGTTCTTC
D gene: TRBD2
V gene: TRBV5-1
CDR3 length: 15
J gene: TRBJ2-1
clone size: .

CDR3 protein: CASSLALLPDSSPHYEQYF
CDR3 DNA: TGTGCCAGCAGCTTAGCCCTATTACCCGACAGTTCCCCACACTACGAGCAGTACTTC
D gene: .
V gene: TRBV7-9
CDR3 length: 19
J gene: TRBJ2-7
clone size: .

CDR3 protein: CASSTERGGLYEQYF
CDR3 DNA: TGTGCCAGCAGTACCGAGAGGGGTGGGCTTTACGAGCAGTACTTC
D gene: .
V gene: TRBV28
CDR3 length: 15
J gene: TRBJ2-7
clone size: .

CDR3 protein: CASSLEESSEREKTDTQYF
CDR3 DNA: TGTGCCAGCAGTTTAGAGGAGTCCTCGGAGCGGGAGAAGACAGATACGCAGTATTTT
D gene: TRBD2
V gene: TRBV28
CDR3 length: 19
J gene: TRBJ2-3
clone size: .

CDR3 protein: CASSAPGNYGYTF
CDR3 DNA: TGTGCCAGCAGTGCCCCAGGGAACTATGGCTACACCTTC
D gene: .
V gene: TRBV28
CDR3 length: 13
J gene: TRBJ1-2
clone size: .

CDR3 protein: CASGTGTGNTGELFF
CDR3 DNA: TGTGCTAGTGGTACCGGGACAGGGAACACCGGGGAGCTGTTTTTT
D gene: TRBD1
V gene: TRBV12-5
CDR3 length: 15
J gene: TRBJ2-2
clone size: .

CDR3 protein: CAWSVRWNPHVAFF
CDR3 DNA: TGTGCCTGGAGTGTACGTTGGAATCCTCACGTAGCTTTCTTT
D gene: .
V gene: TRBV30
CDR3 length: 14
J gene: TRBJ1-1
clone size: .

CDR3 protein: CASSMHRVEAFF
CDR3 DNA: TGTGCCAGCAGCATGCACAGGGTTGAAGCTTTCTTT
D gene: .
V gene: TRBV13
CDR3 length: 12
J gene: TRBJ1-1
clone size: once

CDR3 protein: CASSPTRGLAPNDNEQFF
CDR3 DNA: TGTGCCAGCTCACCAACGAGGGGACTAGCCCCCAACGACAATGAGCAGTTCTTC
D gene: TRBD2
V gene: TRBV18
CDR3 length: 18
J gene: TRBJ2-1
clone size: .

CDR3 protein: CASSHGLGREGYEQYF
CDR3 DNA: TGTGCCAGCAGCCACGGGCTGGGTAGGGAGGGCTACGAGCAGTACTTC
D gene: TRBD2
V gene: TRBV7-8
CDR3 length: 16
J gene: TRBJ2-7
clone size: .